The sequence of this T cell receptor beta chain was determined in a study of Ad26.COV2.S vaccination and SARS-CoV-2 variants. Turning to the study itself: The Ad26.COV2.S arm of the COV1001 trial was where the donor was placed.

For this clone: What it binds is not known.

Study-level points and caveats: While placebo recipients had lower spike-specific TCR breadth, vaccine recipients had more.

This table comes from immunoSEQ multiplex PCR, and its TCRdb copy is limited to in-frame clones, with some not included. The repertoire consists of 510,000 or so clones, with around 88% occurring once and the leading ten covering about 13%. Germline values: CDR1 SGHTA, CDR2 FQGTGA. The CDR3 loop spans 13 amino acids. V was shortened by 5 bases and J by 3 bases, with 10 bases between the two germline ends. Treatment noted: about 20 received Ad26.COV2.S at low or high dose, single or two shots; five or six received placebo; per-sample allocation not given. Sampling took place 63 days after the first vaccine or placebo injection.

This clonotype was obtained from a person aged 18 to 65 who received the Ad26.COV2.S COVID-19 vaccine or a placebo. Sequencing used peripheral blood, obtained in a trial of Ad26.COV2.S vaccine versus placebo. The gene calls are TRBV7-3 and TRBJ2-5, with D perhaps TRBD2 (5 bases). The CDR3 DNA follows: TGTGCCAGCAGCCCCACTAGAAAAGAGACCCAGTACTTC. Its protein is CASSPTRKETQYF.